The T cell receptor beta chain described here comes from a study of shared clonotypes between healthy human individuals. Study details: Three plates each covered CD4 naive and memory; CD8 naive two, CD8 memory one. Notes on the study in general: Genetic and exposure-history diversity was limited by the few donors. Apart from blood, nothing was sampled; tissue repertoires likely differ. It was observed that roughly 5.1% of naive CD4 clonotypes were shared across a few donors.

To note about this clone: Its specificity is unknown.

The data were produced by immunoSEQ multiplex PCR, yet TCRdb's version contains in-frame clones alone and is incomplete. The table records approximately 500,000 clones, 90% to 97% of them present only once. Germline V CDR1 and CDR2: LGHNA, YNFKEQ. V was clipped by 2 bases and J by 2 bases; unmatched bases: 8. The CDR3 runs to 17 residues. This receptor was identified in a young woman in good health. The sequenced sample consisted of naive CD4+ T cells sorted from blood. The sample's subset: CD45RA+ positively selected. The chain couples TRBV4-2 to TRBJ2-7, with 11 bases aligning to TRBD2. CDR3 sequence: CASSQQIGTSGAYEQYF. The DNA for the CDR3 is TGTGCCAGCAGCCAACAGATCGGGACTAGCGGAGCCTACGAGCAGTACTTC.